Sequencing of this TCR beta chain was carried out in a study of cytomegalovirus exposure and HLA in healthy donors. Nominal health characterized the donors when sampled, though unrecorded immune exposures were likely. Overall study results and limits: Reportedly, TCR beta sequences accurately predicted HLA-A and HLA-B alleles in most subjects. In vitro work confirmed that three CMV-associated chains recognize CMV antigens. Relative to the approximately 680-donor mean, N-insertions were reportedly fewer in an Asian-associated ancestry cluster in a later analysis.

The study ran its PCR with 60 Vbeta and 13 Jbeta primers. Measured with immunoSEQ multiplex PCR; TCRdb has only the in-frame clones, and not every one. The repertoire table contains 60,000 to 65,000 clones. Trimming shortened V by 4 bases and J by 4 bases, and 17 bases separated the two germline ends. This CDR3 comprises 16 residues. Germline assignment: CDR1 SGHRS and CDR2 YFSETQ. For this clone: The antigen is unknown.

This TCR was sampled from a woman younger than 35 in good health and CMV-seronegative. The sequenced material came from PBMCs. The chain is built from TRBV5-1 and TRBJ1-4; the D is unclear. The CDR3 sequence: CASSPTKRVGNEKLFF. The CDR3 DNA is TGCGCCAGCAGCCCAACGAAGAGGGTAGGTAATGAAAAACTGTTTTTT.